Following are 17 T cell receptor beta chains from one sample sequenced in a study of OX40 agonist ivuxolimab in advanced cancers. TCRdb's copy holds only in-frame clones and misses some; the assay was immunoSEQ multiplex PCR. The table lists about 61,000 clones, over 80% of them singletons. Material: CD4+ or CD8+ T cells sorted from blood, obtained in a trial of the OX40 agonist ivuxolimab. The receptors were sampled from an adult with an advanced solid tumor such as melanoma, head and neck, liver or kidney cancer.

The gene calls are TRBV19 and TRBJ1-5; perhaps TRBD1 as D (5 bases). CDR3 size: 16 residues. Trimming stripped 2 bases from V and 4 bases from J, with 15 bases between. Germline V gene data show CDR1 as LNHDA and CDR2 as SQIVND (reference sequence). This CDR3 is CASSIIGTPGNQPQHF. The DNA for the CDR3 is TGTGCCAGTAGTATAATAGGGACGCCAGGGAATCAGCCCCAGCATTTT.

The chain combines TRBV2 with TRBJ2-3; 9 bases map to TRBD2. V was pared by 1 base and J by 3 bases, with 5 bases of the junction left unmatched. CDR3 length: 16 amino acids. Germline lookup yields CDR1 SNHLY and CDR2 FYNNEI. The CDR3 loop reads CASSEEIAGVTDTQYF. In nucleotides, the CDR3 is TGTGCCAGCAGTGAAGAGATAGCGGGGGTAACAGATACGCAGTATTTT.

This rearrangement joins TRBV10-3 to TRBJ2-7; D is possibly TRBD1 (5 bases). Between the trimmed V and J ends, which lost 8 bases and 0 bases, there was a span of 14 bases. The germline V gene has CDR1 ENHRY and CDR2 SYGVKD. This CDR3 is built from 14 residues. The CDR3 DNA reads TGTGCCATCGGAGACAGCCAATTCTCCTACGAGCAGTACTTC. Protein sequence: CAIGDSQFSYEQYF.

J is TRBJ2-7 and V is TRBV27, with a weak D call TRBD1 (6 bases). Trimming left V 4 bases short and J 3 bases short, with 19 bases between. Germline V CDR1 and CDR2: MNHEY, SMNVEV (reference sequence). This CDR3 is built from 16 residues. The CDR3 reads CASSSRQVGSIYEQYF. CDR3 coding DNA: TGTGCCAGCAGTTCCCGACAGGTAGGATCGATCTACGAGCAGTACTTC.

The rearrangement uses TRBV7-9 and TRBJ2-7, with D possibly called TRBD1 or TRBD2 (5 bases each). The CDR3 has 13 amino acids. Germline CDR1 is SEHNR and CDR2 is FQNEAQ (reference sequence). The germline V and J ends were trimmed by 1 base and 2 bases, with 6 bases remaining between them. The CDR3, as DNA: TGTGCCAGCAGCTTAGGGGGACCCTACGAGCAGTACTTC. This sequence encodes CASSLGGPYEQYF.

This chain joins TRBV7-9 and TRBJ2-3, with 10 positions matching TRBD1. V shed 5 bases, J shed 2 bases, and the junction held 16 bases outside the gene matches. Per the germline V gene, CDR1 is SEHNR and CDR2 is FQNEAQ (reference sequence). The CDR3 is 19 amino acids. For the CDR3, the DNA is TGTGCCAGCAGCAAGGGACAGGGGACTCCGGCGGGACCCACAGATACGCAGTATTTT. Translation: CASSKGQGTPAGPTDTQYF. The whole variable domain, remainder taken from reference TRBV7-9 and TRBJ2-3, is DTGVSQNPRHKITKRGQNVTFRCDPISEHNRLYWYRQTLGQGPEFLTYFQNEAQLEKSRLLSDRFSAERPKGSFSTLEIQRTEQGDSAMYLCASSKGQGTPAGPTDTQYFGPGTRLTVL.

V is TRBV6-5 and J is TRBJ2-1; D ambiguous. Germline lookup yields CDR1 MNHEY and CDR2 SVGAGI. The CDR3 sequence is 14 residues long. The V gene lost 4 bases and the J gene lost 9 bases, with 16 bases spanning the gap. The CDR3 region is CASSLSGWGSEQFF. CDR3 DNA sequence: TGTGCCAGCAGTTTAAGTGGTTGGGGTAGTGAGCAGTTCTTC.

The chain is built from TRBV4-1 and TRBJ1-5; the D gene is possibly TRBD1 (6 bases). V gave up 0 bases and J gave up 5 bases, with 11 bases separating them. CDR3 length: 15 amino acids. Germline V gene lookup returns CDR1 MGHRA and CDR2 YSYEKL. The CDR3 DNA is TGCGCCAGCAGCCAAGATGGGGGGGGCCATCAGCCCCAGCATTTT. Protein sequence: CASSQDGGGHQPQHF.

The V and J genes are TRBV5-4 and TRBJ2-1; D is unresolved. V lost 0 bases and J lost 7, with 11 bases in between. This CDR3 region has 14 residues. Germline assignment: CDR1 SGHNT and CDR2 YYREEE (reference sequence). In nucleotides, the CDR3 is TGTGCCAGCAGCTTGGCCGGCGGCAAGAATGAGCAGTTCTTC. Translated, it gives CASSLAGGKNEQFF.

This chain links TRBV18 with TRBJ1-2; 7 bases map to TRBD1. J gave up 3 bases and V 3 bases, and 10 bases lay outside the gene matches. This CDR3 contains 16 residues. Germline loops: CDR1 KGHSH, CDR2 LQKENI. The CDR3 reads CASSPLGTAEDYGYTF. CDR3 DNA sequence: TGTGCCAGCTCACCCTTAGGGACAGCGGAGGACTATGGCTACACCTTC. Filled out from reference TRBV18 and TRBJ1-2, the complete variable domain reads NAGVMQNPRHLVRRRGQEARLRCSPMKGHSHVYWYRQLPEEGLKFMVYLQKENIIDESGMPKERFSAEFPKEGPSILRIQQVVRGDSAAYFCASSPLGTAEDYGYTFGSGTRLTVV.

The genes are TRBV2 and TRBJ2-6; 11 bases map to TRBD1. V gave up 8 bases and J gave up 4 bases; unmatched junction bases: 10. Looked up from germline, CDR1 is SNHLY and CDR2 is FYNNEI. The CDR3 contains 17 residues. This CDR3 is CASGRDRGSMGANVLTF. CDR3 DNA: TGTGCCAGCGGCCGGGACAGGGGGTCTATGGGGGCCAACGTCCTGACTTTC.

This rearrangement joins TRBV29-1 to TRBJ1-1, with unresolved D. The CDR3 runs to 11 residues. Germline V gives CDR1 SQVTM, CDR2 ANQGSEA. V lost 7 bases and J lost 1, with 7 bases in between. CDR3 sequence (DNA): TGCAGCGCCGCCTGGAACACTGAAGCTTTCTTT. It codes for CSAAWNTEAFF. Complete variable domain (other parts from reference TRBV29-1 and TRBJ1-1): SAVISQKPSRDICQRGTSLTIQCQVDSQVTMMFWYRQQPGQSLTLIATANQGSEATYESGFVIDKFPISRPNLTFSTLTVSNMSPEDSSIYLCSAAWNTEAFFGQGTRLTVV.

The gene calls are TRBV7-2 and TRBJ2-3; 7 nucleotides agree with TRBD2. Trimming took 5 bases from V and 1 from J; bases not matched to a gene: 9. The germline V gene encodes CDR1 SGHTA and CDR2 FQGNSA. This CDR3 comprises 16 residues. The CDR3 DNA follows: TGTGCCAGCAGCGGGAAGGCGGGGGTTGGCACAGATACGCAGTATTTT. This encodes CASSGKAGVGTDTQYF.

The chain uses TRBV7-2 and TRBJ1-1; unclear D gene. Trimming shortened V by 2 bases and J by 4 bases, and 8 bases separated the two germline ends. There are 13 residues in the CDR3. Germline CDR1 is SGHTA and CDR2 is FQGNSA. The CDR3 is CASSLRGSTEAFF. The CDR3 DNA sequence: TGTGCCAGCAGCTTACGCGGTAGCACTGAAGCTTTCTTT.

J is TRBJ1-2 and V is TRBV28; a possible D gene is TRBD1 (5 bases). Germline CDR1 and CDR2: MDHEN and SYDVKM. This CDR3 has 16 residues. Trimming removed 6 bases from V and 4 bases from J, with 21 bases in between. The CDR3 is CASSIRDSTAPYGYTF. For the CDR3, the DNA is TGTGCCAGCAGCATCAGGGATAGCACAGCCCCCTATGGCTACACCTTC.

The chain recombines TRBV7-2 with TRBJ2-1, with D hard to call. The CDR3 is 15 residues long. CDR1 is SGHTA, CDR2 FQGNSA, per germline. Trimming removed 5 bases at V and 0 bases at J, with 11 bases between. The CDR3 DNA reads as TGTGCCAGCAGCCCCCCATTGGGCTCCTACAATGAGCAGTTCTTC. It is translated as CASSPPLGSYNEQFF.

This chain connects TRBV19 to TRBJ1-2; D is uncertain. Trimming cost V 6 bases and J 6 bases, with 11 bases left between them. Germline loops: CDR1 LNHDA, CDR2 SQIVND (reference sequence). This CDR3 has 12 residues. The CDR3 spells CASSDRGHGYTF. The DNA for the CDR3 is TGTGCCAGTAGCGACCGAGGCCATGGCTACACCTTC. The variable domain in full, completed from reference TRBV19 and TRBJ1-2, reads DGGITQSPKYLFRKEGQNVTLSCEQNLNHDAMYWYRQDPGQGLRLIYYSQIVNDFQKGDIAEGYSVSREKKESFPLTVTSAQKNPTAFYLCASSDRGHGYTFGSGTRLTVV.